This TCR beta chain was sequenced in a study of blood T cell repertoires in COVID-19. Those enrolled, adults aged roughly 18 to 89 years, came from roughly 22 US areas. Participants' own reports of clinical history determined their cohort assignment. Data came from immunoSEQ multiplex PCR; TCRdb stores just in-frame clones and leaves some out. Here the sample spans some 300,000 clones, 85% to 90% being singletons. The CDR3 sequence is 13 residues long. V dropped 7 bases and J dropped 11; count of bases not matched to a gene: 9. The sample was PBMCs or T cells enriched from blood (not recorded which). This chain links TRBV12-3 or TRBV12-4 with TRBJ1-5; TRBD1 agrees at 9 bases. The clonotype comes from a woman between 50 and 59 years old who had been exposed to COVID-19. The chain's CDR3 is CASTRPGTGTQHF. CDR3 bases: TGTGCCAGCACCCGCCCAGGGACAGGGACCCAGCATTTT.